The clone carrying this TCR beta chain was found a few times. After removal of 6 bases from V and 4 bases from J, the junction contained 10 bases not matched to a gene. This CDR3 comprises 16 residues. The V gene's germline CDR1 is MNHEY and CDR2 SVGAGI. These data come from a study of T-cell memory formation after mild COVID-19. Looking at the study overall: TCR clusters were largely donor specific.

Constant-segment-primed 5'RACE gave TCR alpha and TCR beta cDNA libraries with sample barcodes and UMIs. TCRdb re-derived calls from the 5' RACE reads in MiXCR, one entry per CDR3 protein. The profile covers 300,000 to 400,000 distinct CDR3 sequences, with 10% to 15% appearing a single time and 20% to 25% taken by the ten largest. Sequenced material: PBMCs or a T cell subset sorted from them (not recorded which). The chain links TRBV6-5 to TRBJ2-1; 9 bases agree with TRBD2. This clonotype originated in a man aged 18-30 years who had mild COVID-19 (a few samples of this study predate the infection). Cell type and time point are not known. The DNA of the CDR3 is TGTGCCAGCAGACCCACTGGGAGCGGGGGGTACAATGAGCAGTTCTTC. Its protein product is CASRPTGSGGYNEQFF.